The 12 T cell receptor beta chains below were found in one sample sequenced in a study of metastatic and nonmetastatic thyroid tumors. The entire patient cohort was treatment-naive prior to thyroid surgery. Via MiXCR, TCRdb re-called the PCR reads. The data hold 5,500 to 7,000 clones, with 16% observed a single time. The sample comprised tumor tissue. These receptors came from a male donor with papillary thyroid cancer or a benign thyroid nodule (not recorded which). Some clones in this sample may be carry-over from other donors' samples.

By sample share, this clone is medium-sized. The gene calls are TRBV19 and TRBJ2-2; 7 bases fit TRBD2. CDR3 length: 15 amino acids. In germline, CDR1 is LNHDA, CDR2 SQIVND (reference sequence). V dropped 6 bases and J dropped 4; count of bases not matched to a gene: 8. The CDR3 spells CASRSGTTATGELFF. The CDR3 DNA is TGTGCCAGTAGGTCCGGGACTACAGCCACCGGGGAGCTGTTTTTT. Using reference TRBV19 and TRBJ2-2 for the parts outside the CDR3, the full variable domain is DGGITQSPKYLFRKEGQNVTLSCEQNLNHDAMYWYRQDPGQGLRLIYYSQIVNDFQKGDIAEGYSVSREKKESFPLTVTSAQKNPTAFYLCASRSGTTATGELFFGEGSRLTVL.

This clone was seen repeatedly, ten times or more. The CDR3 reads CASSKRTGSAKNIQYF. The DNA of the CDR3 is TGTGCCAGCAGTAAAAGGACAGGTAGTGCCAAAAACATTCAGTACTTC. The chain has TRBV27 and TRBJ2-4; 7 positions agree with TRBD1. CDR3 size: 16 residues. The V segment lost 5 bases and the J segment 1 base; nucleotides outside the gene matches: 8. The germline gives CDR1 MNHEY, CDR2 SMNVEV (reference sequence).

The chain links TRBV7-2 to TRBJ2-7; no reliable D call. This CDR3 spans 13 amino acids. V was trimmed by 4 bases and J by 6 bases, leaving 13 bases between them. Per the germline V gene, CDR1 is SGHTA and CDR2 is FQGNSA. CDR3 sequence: CASSSSPSAEQYF. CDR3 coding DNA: TGTGCCAGCAGCTCAAGCCCTTCCGCCGAGCAGTACTTC.

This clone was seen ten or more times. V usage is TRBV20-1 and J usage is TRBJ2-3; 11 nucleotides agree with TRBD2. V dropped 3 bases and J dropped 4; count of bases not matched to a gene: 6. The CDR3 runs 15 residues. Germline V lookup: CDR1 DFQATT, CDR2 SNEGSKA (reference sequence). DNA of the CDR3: TGCAGTGCTAGGCTTAGCGGGGGGGCACCAGATACGCAGTATTTT. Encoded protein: CSARLSGGAPDTQYF.

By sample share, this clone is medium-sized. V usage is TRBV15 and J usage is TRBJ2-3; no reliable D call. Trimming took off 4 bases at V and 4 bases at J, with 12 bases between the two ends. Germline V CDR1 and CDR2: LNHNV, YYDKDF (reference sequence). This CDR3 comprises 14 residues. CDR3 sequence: CATSTALRADTQYF. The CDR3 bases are TGTGCCACCAGCACAGCCTTACGAGCAGATACGCAGTATTTT.

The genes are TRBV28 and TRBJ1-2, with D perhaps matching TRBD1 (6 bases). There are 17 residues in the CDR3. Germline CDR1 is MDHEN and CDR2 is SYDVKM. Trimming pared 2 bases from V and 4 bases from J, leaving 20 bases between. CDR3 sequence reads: CASSLGTGPWPGYGYTF. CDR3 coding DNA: TGTGCCAGCAGTTTAGGAACAGGGCCCTGGCCGGGCTATGGCTACACCTTC.

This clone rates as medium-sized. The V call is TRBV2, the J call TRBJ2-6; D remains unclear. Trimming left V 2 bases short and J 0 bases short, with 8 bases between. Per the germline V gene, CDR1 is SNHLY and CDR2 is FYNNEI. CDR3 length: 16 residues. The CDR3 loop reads CASSERGSSGANVLTF. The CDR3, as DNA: TGTGCCAGCAGTGAAAGAGGTTCCTCTGGGGCCAACGTCCTGACTTTC.

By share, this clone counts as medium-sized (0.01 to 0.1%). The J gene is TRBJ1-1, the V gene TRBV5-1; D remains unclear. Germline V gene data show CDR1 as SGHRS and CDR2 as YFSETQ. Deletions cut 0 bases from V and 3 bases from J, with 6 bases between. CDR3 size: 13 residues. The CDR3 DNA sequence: TGCGCCAGCAGCTTGGAATTGGACACTGAAGCTTTCTTT. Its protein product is CASSLELDTEAFF.

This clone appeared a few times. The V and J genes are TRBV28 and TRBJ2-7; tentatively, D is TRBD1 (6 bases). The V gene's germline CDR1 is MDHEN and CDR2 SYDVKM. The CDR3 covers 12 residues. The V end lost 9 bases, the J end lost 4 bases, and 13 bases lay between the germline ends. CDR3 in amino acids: CASRTGQYEQYF. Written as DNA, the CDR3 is TGTGCCAGTCGTACTGGACAGTACGAGCAGTACTTC.

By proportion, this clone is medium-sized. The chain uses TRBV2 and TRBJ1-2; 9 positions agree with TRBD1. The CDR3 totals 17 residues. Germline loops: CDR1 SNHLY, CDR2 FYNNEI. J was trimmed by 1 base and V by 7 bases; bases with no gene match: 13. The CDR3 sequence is CASMNPTGGMRNYGYTF. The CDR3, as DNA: TGTGCCAGCATGAATCCCACAGGGGGCATGCGTAACTATGGCTACACCTTC.

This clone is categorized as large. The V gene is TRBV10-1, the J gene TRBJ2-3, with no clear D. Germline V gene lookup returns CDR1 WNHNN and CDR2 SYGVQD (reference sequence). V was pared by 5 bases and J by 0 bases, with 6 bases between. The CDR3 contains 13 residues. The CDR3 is CASSLTSTDTQYF. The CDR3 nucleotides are TGCGCCAGCAGTCTGACTAGCACAGATACGCAGTATTTT.

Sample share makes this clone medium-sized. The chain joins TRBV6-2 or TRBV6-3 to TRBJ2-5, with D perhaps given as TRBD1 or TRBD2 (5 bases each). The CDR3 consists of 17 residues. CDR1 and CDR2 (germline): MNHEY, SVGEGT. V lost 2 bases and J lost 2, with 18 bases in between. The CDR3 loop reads CASSYIVGAWEQETQYF. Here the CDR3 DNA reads TGTGCCAGCAGTTACATCGTCGGGGCCTGGGAACAAGAGACCCAGTACTTC.